These 29 T cell receptor beta chains share one sample of origin, sequenced in a study of shared clonotypes between healthy human individuals. Libraries were prepared by immunoSEQ multiplex PCR; TCRdb keeps only in-frame clonotypes and omits some of them. The repertoire holds about 1 million clones, with about 75% as singletons. Sequences were obtained from memory CD4+ T cells sorted from blood. Subset given: CD45RA-negative fraction. These receptors originate from a man aged 18 to 35 in good health.

J is TRBJ1-2 and V is TRBV7-9, with D maybe TRBD1 (5 bases). The CDR3 has 14 residues. Trimming cost V 5 bases and J 8 bases, with 18 bases left between them. The germline V gene encodes CDR1 SEHNR and CDR2 FQNEAQ (reference sequence). CDR3 DNA: TGTGCCAGCAGCCAGAAAGGGGCGGCCCGGGGCTACACCTTC. Translation: CASSQKGAARGYTF. Full variable domain (outside the CDR3, taken from reference TRBV7-9 and TRBJ1-2): DTGVSQNPRHKITKRGQNVTFRCDPISEHNRLYWYRQTLGQGPEFLTYFQNEAQLEKSRLLSDRFSAERPKGSFSTLEIQRTEQGDSAMYLCASSQKGAARGYTFGSGTRLTVV.

The chain has TRBV10-3 and TRBJ2-3; D call uncertain. CDR1 and CDR2 from the germline V gene are ENHRY and SYGVKD. The CDR3 runs to 15 residues. Trimming pared 4 bases from V and 2 bases from J, leaving 13 bases between. The CDR3 region has the DNA TGTGCCATCAGTGGTGCCCGAAGAGACACAGATACGCAGTATTTT. It specifies CAISGARRDTDTQYF.

The genes are TRBV11-2 and TRBJ2-2, with TRBD1 matching over 12 bases. The germline V gene encodes CDR1 SGHAT and CDR2 FQNNGV. The CDR3 has 16 amino acids. V dropped 3 bases and J dropped 6; count of bases not matched to a gene: 5. The CDR3 sequence is CASSLPGQGASGELFF. The CDR3, as DNA: TGTGCCAGCAGCTTGCCGGGACAGGGGGCGTCCGGGGAGCTGTTTTTT.

About this clone: One end of the junction is discordant with germline, which a read error may explain. The rearrangement links TRBV27 to TRBJ1-2, with D possibly being TRBD1 (6 bases). This CDR3 region has 10 residues. Per germline, CDR1 MNHEY and CDR2 SMNVEV (reference sequence). Here the CDR3 DNA reads TGTGCCATTGCGCAGACAGGTCCATCCTTC. Amino acid sequence: CAIAQTGPSF.

About this clone itself: The same CDR3 can be traced to other DNA sequences in this sample. This sequence joins TRBV19 and TRBJ2-7, with a weak D call TRBD2 (5 bases). With 3 bases removed from V and 2 bases from J, the gap between germline ends came to 8 bases. The length of the CDR3 is 13 residues. The germline gives CDR1 LNHDA, CDR2 SQIVND (reference sequence). CDR3 in DNA: TGTGCCAGTAGTATTCCGGGGACCTACGAGCAGTACTTC. It is translated as CASSIPGTYEQYF.

Here the CDR3 reads CASSRPGELFF. CDR3 in DNA: TGTGCCAGCAGCCGCCCCGGGGAGCTGTTTTTT. The gene calls are TRBV6-5 and TRBJ2-2; no definite D call. CDR3 length: 11 residues. From germline, CDR1 is MNHEY and CDR2 SVGAGI. The V end lost 6 bases, the J end lost 6 bases, and 5 bases lay between the germline ends.

The V call is TRBV6-5, the J call TRBJ2-2; TRBD1 matches 7 bases. The V gene end was trimmed by 0 bases and the J gene end by 5 bases; junction bases not matched to a gene: 3. There are 15 residues in the CDR3. Germline V gives CDR1 MNHEY, CDR2 SVGAGI. The CDR3 is CASSYSTGATGELFF. In DNA, the CDR3 is TGTGCCAGCAGTTACTCAACAGGGGCGACCGGGGAGCTGTTTTTT.

The chain couples TRBV30 to TRBJ1-2; the match to TRBD1 covers 8 bases. From germline, CDR1 is GTSNPN and CDR2 SVGIG (reference sequence). CDR3 size: 14 residues. J lost 3 bases, V lost 0 bases, and 3 bases had no gene match. CDR3 loop: CAWSVSGGHYGYTF. CDR3 DNA: TGTGCCTGGAGTGTTTCAGGGGGCCACTATGGCTACACCTTC.

The CDR3, as DNA: TGTGCCAGCAGCTTCCGCAGCGGGAAGGCCAAAAACATTCAGTACTTC. Protein product: CASSFRSGKAKNIQYF. The chain is built from TRBV11-2 and TRBJ2-4; 7 nucleotides align to TRBD2. Germline V CDR1 and CDR2: SGHAT, FQNNGV. Losses at the gene ends were 3 bases for V and 1 base for J; bases not matched to a gene: 6. This CDR3 comprises 16 residues.

The chain joins TRBV12-5 to TRBJ1-2; weak D call: TRBD1 (5 bases). This CDR3 is built from 17 residues. Germline loops: CDR1 LGHNT, CDR2 FRNRAP. The germline V and J ends were trimmed by 0 bases and 1 base, with 15 bases remaining between them. CDR3 in amino acids: CASGLVRGGTINYGYTF. CDR3 nucleotides: TGTGCTAGTGGTTTGGTACGGGGAGGGACGATTAACTATGGCTACACCTTC.

Written as DNA, the CDR3 is TGTGCCAGCAGTTACCAAGGGGGGGGCACTGAAGCTTTCTTT. Translating gives CASSYQGGGTEAFF. V is TRBV6-5 and J is TRBJ1-1; possibly TRBD1 for D (6 bases). V dropped 2 bases and J dropped 4 bases, with 11 bases sitting between them. Looked up from germline, CDR1 is MNHEY and CDR2 is SVGAGI. The CDR3 has 14 residues.

The chain has TRBV5-6 and TRBJ2-3; D gene uncertain. The V end lost 7 bases, the J end lost 1 base, and 7 bases lay between the germline ends. The CDR3 has 12 residues. Germline-derived CDR1 and CDR2 are SGHDT and YYEEEE. CDR3 in amino acids: CASGRGTDTQYF. CDR3 coding DNA: TGTGCCAGCGGACGGGGCACAGATACGCAGTATTTT. Combining the CDR3 with reference TRBV5-6 and TRBJ2-3 gives the whole variable domain DAGVTQSPTHLIKTRGQQVTLRCSPKSGHDTVSWYQQALGQGPQFIFQYYEEEERQRGNFPDRFSGHQFPNYSSELNVNALLLGDSALYLCASGRGTDTQYFGPGTRLTVL.

This clone was observed a single time. The rearrangement joins TRBV7-2 to TRBJ2-7; weak D call: TRBD2 (5 bases). V was clipped by 1 base and J by 2 bases, with 12 bases between them. The CDR3 consists of 15 residues. In germline, CDR1 is SGHTA, CDR2 FQGNSA. The CDR3 DNA reads as TGTGCCAGCAGCTTAGGTCCTCTAGCAGCCTACGAGCAGTACTTC. Translated, it gives CASSLGPLAAYEQYF.

The chain joins TRBV29-1 to TRBJ2-7, with TRBD2 matching over 8 bases. Germline V gene data show CDR1 as SQVTM and CDR2 as ANQGSEA. The CDR3 is made up of 14 amino acids. Losses at the gene ends were 4 bases for V and 4 bases for J; bases not matched to a gene: 9. The CDR3 reads CSVVPGGGMYEQYF. The CDR3 coding sequence is TGCAGCGTTGTCCCCGGCGGGGGGATGTACGAGCAGTACTTC.

The gene calls are TRBV30 and TRBJ2-6; D is possibly TRBD1 or TRBD2 (6 bases each). Trimming pared 0 bases from V and 2 bases from J, leaving 14 bases between. In germline, CDR1 is GTSNPN, CDR2 SVGIG (reference sequence). This CDR3 has 17 residues. CDR3 amino acids: CAWSVFVGGAGANVLTF. CDR3 in DNA: TGTGCCTGGAGTGTATTCGTCGGGGGCGCTGGGGCCAACGTCCTGACTTTC.

The V and J genes are TRBV10-1 and TRBJ2-7, with a possible D match to TRBD1 (5 bases). The CDR3 is made up of 14 amino acids. Germline V gene data show CDR1 as WNHNN and CDR2 as SYGVQD (reference sequence). Trimming removed 2 bases at V and 0 bases at J, with 8 bases between. Written as DNA, the CDR3 is TGCGCCAGCAGTGAGCAGGGCAACTCCTACGAGCAGTACTTC. This gives the protein CASSEQGNSYEQYF.

This clone has just a few counts. This sequence joins TRBV29-1 and TRBJ1-2; possibly TRBD1 for D (6 bases). The germline V gene has CDR1 SQVTM and CDR2 ANQGSEA. This CDR3 is 13 amino acids long. V was cut by 5 bases and J by 0 bases, with 10 bases left in between. For the CDR3, the DNA is TGCAGCGTTCAAGGGGGTGCTAACTATGGCTACACCTTC. This translates into CSVQGGANYGYTF.

This clone was found once. The chain joins TRBV5-1 to TRBJ2-1, with a possible D match to TRBD1 (8 bases). This CDR3 spans 15 amino acids. The V gene lost 5 bases and the J gene lost 9 bases, with 21 bases spanning the gap. Germline V gene lookup returns CDR1 SGHRS and CDR2 YFSETQ. The CDR3 coding sequence is TGCGCCAGCAGAGACGGGGGGCTAGGGACAGGTGAGCAGTTCTTC. Protein sequence: CASRDGGLGTGEQFF.

The chain employs TRBV7-9 and TRBJ2-7; 7 positions match TRBD1. J lost 4 bases, V lost 1 base, and 7 bases had no gene match. The CDR3 spans 15 residues. Germline CDR1 SEHNR, CDR2 FQNEAQ (reference sequence). CDR3 bases: TGTGCCAGCAGCTTAGGGGGGACAGAATCGTACGAGCAGTACTTC. This sequence encodes CASSLGGTESYEQYF.

The chain links TRBV11-2 to TRBJ1-1, with TRBD1 identical over 7 bases. Germline loops: CDR1 SGHAT, CDR2 FQNNGV. The CDR3 spans 18 residues. The V gene end was trimmed by 5 bases and the J gene end by 2 bases; junction bases not matched to a gene: 17. In nucleotides, the CDR3 is TGTGCCAGCAGCGCTACCTTCCAATATGACAGGGCAAACACTGAAGCTTTCTTT. Its protein is CASSATFQYDRANTEAFF.

The V call is TRBV9, the J call TRBJ2-1, with TRBD2 matching 12 bases. Germline CDR1 reads SGDLS; CDR2 reads YYNGEE. CDR3 length: 16 residues. Trimming at V came to 2 bases and at J to 7 bases, leaving 7 bases not matched to a gene. This CDR3 reads CASSVFLAGGGNEQFF. The CDR3 coding sequence is TGTGCCAGCAGCGTGTTTCTAGCGGGAGGGGGAAATGAGCAGTTCTTC. Using reference TRBV9 and TRBJ2-1 for the parts outside the CDR3, the full variable domain is DSGVTQTPKHLITATGQRVTLRCSPRSGDLSVYWYQQSLDQGLQFLIQYYNGEERAKGNILERFSAQQFPDLHSELNLSSLELGDSALYFCASSVFLAGGGNEQFFGPGTRLTVL.

The chain links TRBV5-5 to TRBJ2-7; TRBD1 agrees at 7 bases. The CDR3 is 15 residues long. Germline V gives CDR1 SGHKS, CDR2 YYEKEE (reference sequence). The ends lost 1 base at V and 4 bases at J; junction bases unmatched: 8. In nucleotides, the CDR3 is TGTGCCAGCAGCTTGAGCCCTACAGGGGAGTACGAGCAGTACTTC. It codes for CASSLSPTGEYEQYF.

This clone was observed once. The CDR3 spells CASSPVTGPTSYEQYF. DNA of the CDR3: TGTGCCAGCAGTCCCGTGACAGGGCCAACCTCCTACGAGCAGTACTTC. This chain uses TRBV28 with TRBJ2-7, with 7 nucleotides matching TRBD1. This CDR3 is 16 amino acids long. The V and J ends lost 5 bases and 0 bases, in that order; junction bases with no gene match: 10. CDR1 is MDHEN and CDR2 is SYDVKM in the germline V gene.

The chain links TRBV7-8 to TRBJ1-5; 7 bases are shared with TRBD1. The CDR3 totals 16 residues. Unmatched junction bases numbered 7, after V lost 4 bases and J lost 1 base. The V gene's germline CDR1 is SGHVS and CDR2 FQNEAQ. CDR3 residues: CASSSMTGLSNQPQHF. Here the CDR3 DNA reads TGTGCCAGCAGCTCAATGACAGGGCTCAGCAATCAGCCCCAGCATTTT.

This chain joins TRBV5-1 and TRBJ1-1; TRBD1 might be the D (6 bases). The ends were cut back, 6 bases at V and 6 bases at J, with 15 bases in the middle. Germline lookup yields CDR1 SGHRS and CDR2 YFSETQ. The CDR3 is 13 amino acids. CDR3 DNA: TGCGCCAGCACCGTACAGGGAAGCGCTGAAGCTTTCTTT. It translates to CASTVQGSAEAFF.

The chain links TRBV7-2 to TRBJ2-1; D might be TRBD1 (7 bases). Trimming removed 3 bases from V and 3 bases from J, with 12 bases in between. Germline-derived CDR1 and CDR2 are SGHTA and FQGNSA. CDR3 size: 15 residues. This CDR3 is CASSLEGASYNEQFF. The CDR3 nucleotides are TGTGCCAGCAGCTTGGAGGGGGCCAGCTACAATGAGCAGTTCTTC.

This sequence joins TRBV6-6 and TRBJ2-6; D may be TRBD1 (5 bases). CDR3 length equals 14 residues. The V end was cut by 8 bases, the J end by 4 bases, with 12 bases between. Germline V gene sequence: CDR1 MNHNY, CDR2 SVGAGI (reference sequence). CDR3 sequence reads: CASQTATGANVLTF. CDR3 coding DNA: TGTGCCAGCCAGACAGCGACCGGGGCCAACGTCCTGACTTTC.

This clone was counted a few times. Other DNA variants within this sample encode the same CDR3. The chain uses TRBV19 and TRBJ1-6; D is ambiguous. Trimming cost V 3 bases and J 0 bases, with 6 bases left between them. CDR3 length: 15 residues. Germline V gene sequence: CDR1 LNHDA, CDR2 SQIVND (reference sequence). The CDR3 DNA reads as TGTGCCAGTAGTATTGAGAGCTCCTATAATTCACCCCTCCACTTT. Protein product: CASSIESSYNSPLHF.

The chain recombines TRBV5-1 with TRBJ2-7; 10 nucleotides align to TRBD2. Losses at the gene ends were 0 bases for V and 5 bases for J; bases not matched to a gene: 8. This CDR3 has 16 amino acids. Looked up from germline, CDR1 is SGHRS and CDR2 is YFSETQ. Here the CDR3 DNA reads TGCGCCAGCAGCTTGGGAGTAGCGGGGGGAAGTAACGAGCAGTACTTC. Translating it yields CASSLGVAGGSNEQYF.